Presented here are 26 T cell receptor beta chains from one specimen sequenced in a study of early T cells in non-severe SARS-CoV-2 infection. TCRdb used MiXCR to reprocess the 5' RACE reads, holding one entry per CDR3 protein. The sample gives some 66,000 distinct CDR3 sequences, approximately 8.3% of which show up once; 3.2% is in the top ten. The sample comprised whole blood. The source is an adult who was a healthcare worker with PCR-confirmed SARS-CoV-2 infection or an uninfected control (not recorded which).

The table lists this clonotype with many counts. Written as DNA, the CDR3 is TGTGCCAGCAGCTCCCCGGGACAGGAGAACACTGAAGCTTTCTTT. Encoded protein: CASSSPGQENTEAFF. The chain recombines TRBV7-3 with TRBJ1-1; 8 bases line up with TRBD1. The CDR3 totals 15 residues. The V segment lost 4 bases and the J segment 1 base; nucleotides outside the gene matches: 5. CDR1 SGHTA and CDR2 FQGTGA come from the germline V gene.

This clonotype was detected a few times. The chain carries TRBV20-1 and TRBJ1-5, with 10 nucleotides matching TRBD1. The germline CDR1 and CDR2 sequences are DFQATT and SNEGSKA (reference sequence). CDR3 length: 17 residues. Trimming at V came to 5 bases and at J to 1 base, leaving 11 bases not matched to a gene. The CDR3 DNA reads as TGCAGTGCTGGGTCCGGGACAGGGGTTTCGAGCAATCAGCCCCAGCATTTT. Translating gives CSAGSGTGVSSNQPQHF.

J is TRBJ2-7 and V is TRBV12-3 or TRBV12-4; TRBD1 matches 7 bases. V gave up 6 bases and J gave up 6 bases; unmatched junction bases: 5. This CDR3 contains 12 residues. CDR3 in amino acids: CASSPTGIEQYF. The DNA of the CDR3 is TGTGCCAGCAGCCCGACAGGGATCGAGCAGTACTTC.

This chain joins TRBV27 and TRBJ2-7; perhaps TRBD1 as D (5 bases). This CDR3 has 14 residues. Germline V gives CDR1 MNHEY, CDR2 SMNVEV (reference sequence). V gave up 7 bases and J gave up 4 bases, with 17 bases separating them. DNA of the CDR3: TGTGCCAGCAAAAGAGACAGTAGAGCGTACGAGCAGTACTTC. Protein product: CASKRDSRAYEQYF.

This clonotype has ten or more counts. The rearrangement links TRBV5-1 to TRBJ1-4; tentative D call: TRBD1 (5 bases). CDR1 and CDR2 (germline): SGHRS, YFSETQ. V was clipped by 4 bases and J by 7 bases, with 17 bases between them. The CDR3 is 15 residues long. This chain's CDR3 is CASSRSGSEGEKLFF. As DNA, the CDR3 is TGCGCCAGCAGCCGTTCAGGGTCGGAGGGTGAAAAACTGTTTTTT. Variable domain in full (rest from reference TRBV5-1 and TRBJ1-4): KAGVTQTPRYLIKTRGQQVTLSCSPISGHRSVSWYQQTPGQGLQFLFEYFSETQRNKGNFPGRFSGRQFSNSRSEMNVSTLELGDSALYLCASSRSGSEGEKLFFGSGTQLSVL.

The chain employs TRBV5-5 and TRBJ1-1; TRBD1 matches at 9 bases. The V gene's germline CDR1 is SGHKS and CDR2 YYEKEE (reference sequence). V dropped 4 bases and J dropped 10; count of bases not matched to a gene: 11. The CDR3 contains 14 residues. The CDR3 DNA follows: TGTGCCAGCAGCCTATACCGGGGACAGGGTACAGCTTTCTTT. It encodes CASSLYRGQGTAFF. Supplemented by reference TRBV5-5 and TRBJ1-1, the full variable domain reads DAGVTQSPTHLIKTRGQQVTLRCSPISGHKSVSWYQQVLGQGPQFIFQYYEKEERGRGNFPDRFSARQFPNYSSELNVNALLLGDSALYLCASSLYRGQGTAFFGQGTRLTVV.

This clonotype showed up just a few times. This chain uses TRBV24-1 with TRBJ1-2, with 7 positions matching TRBD1. The germline V gene encodes CDR1 KGHDR and CDR2 SFDVKD. The CDR3 extends over 13 amino acids. Trimming cost V 5 bases and J 4 bases; bases outside gene matches: 3. CDR3 residues: CATSGQGSYGYTF. Here the CDR3 DNA reads TGTGCCACCAGTGGACAGGGTTCCTATGGCTACACCTTC.

J is TRBJ2-2 and V is TRBV6-1; 15 nucleotides agree with TRBD2. The germline V gene has CDR1 MNHNS and CDR2 SASEGT. CDR3 length: 20 amino acids. V trimming: 7 bases; J trimming: 0 bases; junction bases outside the gene matches: 12. The CDR3 bases are TGTGCCAGCATTCACCCCCGGGGACTAGCGGGAGGCCCGAACACCGGGGAGCTGTTTTTT. Residues: CASIHPRGLAGGPNTGELFF.

This clonotype showed up just a few times. This chain uses TRBV29-1 with TRBJ2-5; TRBD1 matches at 12 bases. CDR3 length equals 14 residues. The trim removed 5 bases at V and 5 bases at J, leaving 6 bases unmatched. Looked up from germline, CDR1 is SQVTM and CDR2 is ANQGSEA. The CDR3 spells CSVLLGTGGETQYF. In DNA, the CDR3 is TGCAGCGTTCTTTTAGGGACAGGGGGCGAGACCCAGTACTTC. The full variable domain, completed using reference TRBV29-1 and TRBJ2-5, is SAVISQKPSRDICQRGTSLTIQCQVDSQVTMMFWYRQQPGQSLTLIATANQGSEATYESGFVIDKFPISRPNLTFSTLTVSNMSPEDSSIYLCSVLLGTGGETQYFGPGTRLLVL.

The table lists this clonotype with a few counts. This rearrangement joins TRBV7-9 to TRBJ2-7; TRBD2 matches 7 bases. CDR3 size: 14 residues. The ends lost 5 bases at V and 0 bases at J; junction bases unmatched: 4. Germline V gives CDR1 SEHNR, CDR2 FQNEAQ (reference sequence). The CDR3: CASSPQRDSYEQYF. The CDR3 DNA sequence: TGTGCCAGCAGCCCCCAGCGGGACTCCTACGAGCAGTACTTC.

The sample holds many counts of this clonotype. The CDR3 region has the DNA TGCAGTGTCGCACCGAACACCGGGGAGCTGTTTTTT. Translation: CSVAPNTGELFF. This rearrangement joins TRBV20-1 to TRBJ2-2, with no clear D. Trimming left V 7 bases short and J 0 bases short, with 6 bases between. This CDR3 comprises 12 residues. In germline, CDR1 is DFQATT, CDR2 SNEGSKA (reference sequence).

The V and J genes are TRBV7-2 and TRBJ2-7; possible D gene TRBD2, 5 bases. Germline V gene sequence: CDR1 SGHTA, CDR2 FQGNSA. The CDR3 is 13 residues long. The germline V and J ends were trimmed by 3 bases and 4 bases, with 10 bases remaining between them. The CDR3 nucleotides read TGTGCCAGCAGCTTCGCCGGCGGGTACGAGCAGTACTTC. Translation: CASSFAGGYEQYF.

This clonotype was detected a few times. The V call is TRBV5-4, the J call TRBJ1-2; 7 bases agree with TRBD1. Germline V CDR1 and CDR2: SGHNT, YYREEE (reference sequence). The CDR3 is made up of 14 amino acids. V was clipped by 4 bases and J by 4 bases; unmatched bases: 7. The CDR3 protein is CASSQYTGAYGYTF. The CDR3 DNA sequence: TGTGCCAGCAGCCAATACACAGGGGCCTATGGCTACACCTTC.

This chain connects TRBV12-3 or TRBV12-4 to TRBJ2-7, with TRBD2 matching over 9 bases. Germline trimming cut 5 bases from V and 6 bases from J; bases unmatched to any gene: 8. The CDR3 consists of 14 residues. This chain's CDR3 is CASSTREGDPEQYF. The CDR3 DNA is TGTGCCAGCAGTACGCGGGAGGGCGATCCCGAGCAGTACTTC.

This clonotype occurred a few times. This chain connects TRBV4-2 to TRBJ1-1, with TRBD1 as a possible D gene (5 bases). V shed 0 bases and J shed 5 bases, with 10 bases lying between them. There are 14 residues in the CDR3. Germline CDR1 LGHNA, CDR2 YNFKEQ. CDR3 protein: CASSQDPGQTEAFF. The CDR3 DNA sequence: TGTGCCAGCAGCCAAGATCCTGGACAAACTGAAGCTTTCTTT.

This clonotype came up a few times. The genes are TRBV5-1 and TRBJ2-1; D is unresolved. Trimming shortened V by 1 base and J by 3 bases, and 8 bases separated the two germline ends. This CDR3 spans 14 amino acids. Germline V gives CDR1 SGHRS, CDR2 YFSETQ. In DNA form, the CDR3 reads TGCGCCAGCAGCTTGAGGGTCGACTACAATGAGCAGTTCTTC. Its protein is CASSLRVDYNEQFF. Filled out from reference TRBV5-1 and TRBJ2-1, the complete variable domain reads KAGVTQTPRYLIKTRGQQVTLSCSPISGHRSVSWYQQTPGQGLQFLFEYFSETQRNKGNFPGRFSGRQFSNSRSEMNVSTLELGDSALYLCASSLRVDYNEQFFGPGTRLTVL.

The sample holds a few counts of this clonotype. The rearrangement uses TRBV11-2 and TRBJ2-2, with D hard to call. This CDR3 spans 15 amino acids. V lost 0 bases and J 4 bases, leaving 9 bases between the germline ends. Germline loops: CDR1 SGHAT, CDR2 FQNNGV. Here the CDR3 DNA reads TGTGCCAGCAGCTTAGATGGAGTCTTCACCGGGGAGCTGTTTTTT. Protein product: CASSLDGVFTGELFF.

The chain recombines TRBV29-1 with TRBJ2-5, with a possible D match to TRBD1 (6 bases). V was pared by 3 bases and J by 0 bases, with 11 bases between. Germline V gene data show CDR1 as SQVTM and CDR2 as ANQGSEA. This CDR3 is 14 amino acids long. CDR3 sequence reads: CSVEGRDNQETQYF. The CDR3 DNA is TGCAGCGTTGAGGGCCGGGACAACCAAGAGACCCAGTACTTC.

This clonotype has just a few counts. V gene TRBV28 combines with J gene TRBJ2-1; D is unclear. V gave up 6 bases and J gave up 4 bases, with 16 bases separating them. This CDR3 region has 15 residues. Germline V CDR1 and CDR2: MDHEN, SYDVKM. CDR3 DNA: TGTGCCAGCAGGTCCACGTCCCTGAGTTACAATGAGCAGTTCTTC. Protein product: CASRSTSLSYNEQFF. The entire variable domain, with the rest obtained from reference TRBV28 and TRBJ2-1, is as follows: DVKVTQSSRYLVKRTGEKVFLECVQDMDHENMFWYRQDPGLGLRLIYFSYDVKMKEKGDIPEGYSVSREKKERFSLILESASTNQTSMYLCASRSTSLSYNEQFFGPGTRLTVL.

This chain uses TRBV30 with TRBJ1-2; unclear D gene. Per the germline V gene, CDR1 is GTSNPN and CDR2 is SVGIG (reference sequence). This CDR3 is built from 12 residues. With 4 bases removed from V and 5 bases from J, the gap between germline ends came to 11 bases. The CDR3 here is CAWTQRGYGYTF. The CDR3 DNA reads TGTGCCTGGACCCAGAGAGGATATGGCTACACCTTC.

The chain recombines TRBV12-3 or TRBV12-4 with TRBJ1-2, with no clear D. There are 11 residues in the CDR3. V lost 6 bases to trimming and J lost 1 base, with 3 bases between them. CDR3 residues: CASSLNYGYTF. DNA for the CDR3: TGTGCCAGCAGCCTTAACTATGGCTACACCTTC.

The chain joins TRBV28 to TRBJ1-1; TRBD1 matches at 7 bases. This CDR3 has 15 amino acids. CDR1 MDHEN and CDR2 SYDVKM come from the germline V gene. J gave up 5 bases and V 10 bases, and 16 bases lay outside the gene matches. The CDR3: CATSIGGTGETEAFF. The CDR3 DNA sequence: TGTGCCACCTCCATAGGGGGAACAGGGGAAACTGAAGCTTTCTTT.

The chain is built from TRBV3-1 and TRBJ2-3, with D possibly being TRBD1 or TRBD2 (6 bases each). V lost 5 bases and J 2 bases, leaving 14 bases between the germline ends. The CDR3 loop spans 15 amino acids. Germline V gene lookup returns CDR1 LGHDT and CDR2 YNNKEL (reference sequence). The CDR3 loop reads CASSARGLFTDTQYF. The CDR3 coding sequence is TGTGCCAGCAGCGCCAGGGGACTTTTCACAGATACGCAGTATTTT.

This clonotype appeared many times. The rearrangement joins TRBV9 to TRBJ2-3; D is unclear. Germline CDR1 is SGDLS and CDR2 is YYNGEE. Trimming cost V 1 base and J 0 bases, with 12 bases left between them. CDR3 length: 16 amino acids. The CDR3 DNA reads as TGTGCCAGCAGCGTATTGGCCGATTCTAGCACAGATACGCAGTATTTT. Translated: CASSVLADSSTDTQYF.

A few counts support this clonotype. The rearrangement joins TRBV6-5 to TRBJ1-1; 7 nucleotides line up with TRBD1. Trimming cost V 7 bases and J 7 bases; bases outside gene matches: 3. Germline assignment: CDR1 MNHEY and CDR2 SVGAGI. There are 11 residues in the CDR3. CDR3 amino acids: CASTNRGEAFF. The CDR3 nucleotides read TGTGCCAGCACCAACAGGGGTGAAGCTTTCTTT.

This clonotype was observed a single time. The rearrangement joins TRBV6-4 to TRBJ2-1, with 11 nucleotides matching TRBD2. The CDR3 consists of 17 residues. Per germline, CDR1 MRHNA and CDR2 SNTAGT. Germline trimming cut 3 bases from V and 6 bases from J; bases unmatched to any gene: 10. The CDR3 reads CASSEQLAGGPRNEQFF. DNA of the CDR3: TGTGCCAGCAGTGAACAATTAGCGGGAGGGCCGCGCAATGAGCAGTTCTTC.